The 24 T cell receptor beta chains presented below share a single source sample, sequenced in a study of blood T cell repertoires in COVID-19. Libraries were prepared by immunoSEQ multiplex PCR; TCRdb keeps only in-frame clonotypes and omits some of them. The sample carries about 190,000 clones, 90% recorded once. The specimen was peripheral blood. These TCRs come from a man in his fifties or sixties with acute or convalescent COVID-19.

The J gene is TRBJ1-1, the V gene TRBV19; D gene uncertain. This CDR3 comprises 14 residues. The V gene lost 5 bases and the J gene lost 2 bases, with 12 bases spanning the gap. Germline loops: CDR1 LNHDA, CDR2 SQIVND (reference sequence). CDR3 nucleotides: TGTGCCAGTAGTGGGCGTTCTTTTAACACTGAAGCTTTCTTT. Residues: CASSGRSFNTEAFF. Together with reference TRBV19 and TRBJ1-1, the CDR3 gives the full variable domain: DGGITQSPKYLFRKEGQNVTLSCEQNLNHDAMYWYRQDPGQGLRLIYYSQIVNDFQKGDIAEGYSVSREKKESFPLTVTSAQKNPTAFYLCASSGRSFNTEAFFGQGTRLTVV.

This rearrangement joins TRBV5-1 to TRBJ1-4; TRBD1 aligns across 8 bases. Germline CDR1 reads SGHRS; CDR2 reads YFSETQ. V lost 0 bases, J lost 7 bases, and 2 bases stayed unmatched. The CDR3 loop spans 14 amino acids. The CDR3 DNA reads TGCGCCAGCAGCTTGGCAGGGGGCCCTGAAAAACTGTTTTTT. It translates to CASSLAGGPEKLFF.

The rearrangement uses TRBV27 and TRBJ2-1, with 13 nucleotides matching TRBD2. V gave up 4 bases and J gave up 7 bases; unmatched junction bases: 4. The CDR3 consists of 15 residues. CDR1 and CDR2 (germline): MNHEY, SMNVEV (reference sequence). This CDR3 reads CASSSGTSGINEQFF. The CDR3 nucleotides read TGTGCCAGCAGTTCCGGGACTAGCGGGATTAATGAGCAGTTCTTC.

The rearrangement links TRBV5-6 to TRBJ1-5; 9 nucleotides align to TRBD1. The CDR3 extends over 16 amino acids. CDR1 SGHDT and CDR2 YYEEEE come from the germline V gene. V dropped 5 bases and J dropped 4; count of bases not matched to a gene: 10. CDR3 sequence: CASSLQGADGNQPQHF. DNA for the CDR3: TGTGCCAGCAGTTTACAGGGGGCGGATGGAAATCAGCCCCAGCATTTT.

The chain joins TRBV5-4 to TRBJ2-3; D not resolved. Deletions cut 1 base from V and 2 bases from J, with 8 bases between. The CDR3 runs to 14 residues. Per germline, CDR1 SGHNT and CDR2 YYREEE (reference sequence). The CDR3 DNA sequence: TGTGCCAGCAGCTTGAAGTCAGACACAGATACGCAGTATTTT. Protein product: CASSLKSDTDTQYF.

This rearrangement joins TRBV7-3 to TRBJ1-1; D not certain. The CDR3 has 14 amino acids. Germline V gives CDR1 SGHTA, CDR2 FQGTGA. V was shortened by 6 bases and J by 3 bases, with 14 bases between the two germline ends. The CDR3: CASRYHGGYTEAFF. The CDR3 DNA sequence: TGTGCCAGCAGGTATCATGGAGGTTACACTGAAGCTTTCTTT.

As to this clone: The identical CDR3 is also encoded by other nucleotide sequences in the sample. The gene calls are TRBV20-1 and TRBJ1-1; a possible D gene is TRBD1 (5 bases). The V gene's germline CDR1 is DFQATT and CDR2 SNEGSKA (reference sequence). Trimming stripped 5 bases from V and 4 bases from J, with 8 bases between. The CDR3 spans 11 residues. CDR3 DNA sequence: TGCAGTGCTGCCGGGGGCACTGAAGCTTTCTTT. It codes for CSAAGGTEAFF.

About this clone: One end of the junction is discordant with germline, which a read error may explain. The chain has TRBV3-1 (or the pseudogene TRBV3-2) and TRBJ1-1, with 7 bases matching TRBD1. CDR1 is LGHDT, CDR2 YNNKEL, per germline (reference sequence). The CDR3 runs 12 residues. In DNA, the CDR3 is TGTGCCAGCAGCCAGGATCCGGGACAGAGACCCTTT. This gives the protein CASSQDPGQRPF.

This chain connects TRBV11-3 to TRBJ2-7; the match to TRBD1 covers 9 bases. Looked up from germline, CDR1 is SGHNT and CDR2 is YENEEA. The CDR3 contains 16 residues. The V gene end was trimmed by 4 bases and the J gene end by 3 bases; junction bases not matched to a gene: 10. This CDR3 is CASSSPPGQGFYEQYF. In DNA, the CDR3 is TGTGCCAGCAGCTCTCCGCCGGGACAGGGTTTCTACGAGCAGTACTTC.

The J gene is TRBJ2-1, the V gene TRBV18; D is perhaps TRBD2 (5 bases). This CDR3 is 15 amino acids long. Germline assignment: CDR1 KGHSH and CDR2 LQKENI. The V gene lost 6 bases and the J gene lost 4 bases, with 16 bases spanning the gap. The CDR3 protein is CASSPQERTYNEQFF. Here the CDR3 DNA reads TGTGCCAGCTCGCCGCAAGAGCGGACTTACAATGAGCAGTTCTTC. Using reference TRBV18 and TRBJ2-1 for the parts outside the CDR3, the full variable domain is NAGVMQNPRHLVRRRGQEARLRCSPMKGHSHVYWYRQLPEEGLKFMVYLQKENIIDESGMPKERFSAEFPKEGPSILRIQQVVRGDSAAYFCASSPQERTYNEQFFGPGTRLTVL.

This clone was counted once. V and J are TRBV11-2 and TRBJ2-5, with TRBD2 identical over 12 bases. In germline, CDR1 is SGHAT, CDR2 FQNNGV. V lost 3 bases to trimming and J lost 4 bases; unmatched junction nucleotides: 6. The CDR3 sequence is 16 residues long. The CDR3 sequence is CASSFWPSGGGETQYF. For the CDR3, the DNA is TGTGCCAGCAGCTTCTGGCCTAGCGGGGGGGGAGAGACCCAGTACTTC.

This chain joins TRBV19 and TRBJ2-3; 9 bases fit TRBD1. CDR3 size: 15 residues. Trimming took 3 bases from V and 6 from J; bases not matched to a gene: 7. The germline gives CDR1 LNHDA, CDR2 SQIVND (reference sequence). CDR3 sequence reads: CASSIRDRVGDTQYF. The CDR3 region has the DNA TGTGCCAGTAGTATCCGGGACAGGGTAGGGGATACGCAGTATTTT. The whole variable domain, filled in from reference TRBV19 and TRBJ2-3, reads DGGITQSPKYLFRKEGQNVTLSCEQNLNHDAMYWYRQDPGQGLRLIYYSQIVNDFQKGDIAEGYSVSREKKESFPLTVTSAQKNPTAFYLCASSIRDRVGDTQYFGPGTRLTVL.

The chain links TRBV2 to TRBJ1-1, with a weak D call TRBD1 (6 bases). Trimming left V 3 bases short and J 2 bases short, with 19 bases between. Germline V gene lookup returns CDR1 SNHLY and CDR2 FYNNEI. The CDR3 extends over 17 amino acids. The DNA for the CDR3 is TGTGCCAGCAGTGATACGGGGGCCCCGGGAGGAAACACTGAAGCTTTCTTT. It yields the protein CASSDTGAPGGNTEAFF.

V gene TRBV10-3 combines with J gene TRBJ2-2, with 11 bases that match TRBD2. The germline gives CDR1 ENHRY, CDR2 SYGVKD. The CDR3 is made up of 15 amino acids. Trimming took 11 bases from V and 5 from J; bases not matched to a gene: 10. CDR3 loop: CAVKIAGGLTGELFF. The CDR3 DNA reads TGTGCCGTAAAGATAGCGGGGGGGTTAACCGGGGAGCTGTTTTTT.

The rearrangement links TRBV18 to TRBJ2-7; 8 nucleotides align to TRBD1. Trimming took 5 bases from V and 4 from J; bases not matched to a gene: 7. This CDR3 contains 14 residues. CDR1 and CDR2 from the germline V gene are KGHSH and LQKENI. For the CDR3, the DNA is TGTGCCAGCTCAACAACAGGGGGTCAGTACGAGCAGTACTTC. Its protein product is CASSTTGGQYEQYF.

This CDR3 is CASSSRGSGWTYEQYF. The CDR3, as DNA: TGTGCCAGCAGCTCTCGGGGTAGCGGGTGGACCTACGAGCAGTACTTC. The V call is TRBV7-2, the J call TRBJ2-7; 7 nucleotides agree with TRBD2. The CDR3 loop spans 16 amino acids. The V gene's germline CDR1 is SGHTA and CDR2 FQGNSA. Trimming at V came to 4 bases and at J to 2 bases, leaving 11 bases not matched to a gene.

V and J are TRBV29-1 and TRBJ2-5; 12 positions agree with TRBD1. This CDR3 comprises 16 residues. V was clipped by 5 bases and J by 2 bases; unmatched bases: 9. Per germline, CDR1 SQVTM and CDR2 ANQGSEA. The CDR3 nucleotides read TGCAGCGTTTGGAGGAGGGACAGGGGGCCTCAAGAGACCCAGTACTTC. It translates to CSVWRRDRGPQETQYF.

This chain connects TRBV15 to TRBJ2-7; D is unclear. Germline V gene lookup returns CDR1 LNHNV and CDR2 YYDKDF (reference sequence). The CDR3 runs to 15 residues. V shed 0 bases and J shed 1 base, with 10 bases lying between them. The CDR3 DNA is TGTGCCACCAGCAGAGATCTTTCCCCTTCCTACGAGCAGTACTTC. Translating gives CATSRDLSPSYEQYF.

CDR3 DNA: TGTGCCTGGAGTGTGCCCACTCTTACGAGGGCTGGCAATCAGCCCCAGCATTTT. The encoded protein is CAWSVPTLTRAGNQPQHF. The chain uses TRBV30 and TRBJ1-5; the D is unclear. Germline V lookup: CDR1 GTSNPN, CDR2 SVGIG (reference sequence). CDR3 length equals 18 residues. V lost 0 bases and J lost 2, with 20 bases in between.

The chain uses TRBV7-8 and TRBJ1-6, with a possible D match to TRBD1 (6 bases). CDR1 and CDR2 (germline): SGHVS, FQNEAQ. Trimming removed 5 bases at V and 4 bases at J, with 18 bases between. This CDR3 is 17 amino acids long. The chain's CDR3 is CASSPGSTTGYNSPLHF. CDR3 nucleotides: TGTGCCAGCAGCCCAGGTTCAACGACAGGTTATAATTCACCCCTCCACTTT. Full variable domain (remainder filled in from reference TRBV7-8 and TRBJ1-6): GAGVSQSPRYKVAKRGQDVALRCDPISGHVSLFWYQQALGQGPEFLTYFQNEAQLDKSGLPSDRFFAERPEGSVSTLKIQRTQQEDSAVYLCASSPGSTTGYNSPLHFGNGTRLTVT.

For the CDR3, the DNA is TGCAGCCCGAGCTCAGGGCACGAGCAGTACGTC. Translation gives CSPSSGHEQYV. The genes are TRBV20-1 and TRBJ2-7; TRBD1 is a possible D gene (5 bases). The CDR3 is 11 amino acids. Germline CDR1 reads DFQATT; CDR2 reads SNEGSKA (reference sequence).

CDR3 loop: CASSYDSYNEQFF. The CDR3 nucleotides are TGTGCCAGCAGTTACGACAGCTACAATGAGCAGTTCTTC. V and J are TRBV7-6 and TRBJ2-1; the D gene is possibly TRBD1 (5 bases). There are 13 residues in the CDR3. V was shortened by 6 bases and J by 3 bases, with 9 bases between the two germline ends. Germline-derived CDR1 and CDR2 are SGHVS and FNYEAQ.

This clone was recorded a few times. The chain is built from TRBV20-1 and TRBJ2-2; the D gene is possibly TRBD1 (6 bases). Between the trimmed V and J ends, which lost 3 bases and 2 bases, there was a span of 13 bases. Germline assignment: CDR1 DFQATT and CDR2 SNEGSKA (reference sequence). The CDR3 is 15 residues long. In DNA form, the CDR3 reads TGCAGTGCTAGTTCTCCCAGGGGAAACACCGGGGAGCTGTTTTTT. Translation: CSASSPRGNTGELFF.

V usage is TRBV18 and J usage is TRBJ2-1; 7 bases are a match to TRBD2. Germline V gene data show CDR1 as KGHSH and CDR2 as LQKENI. The CDR3 length is 15 residues. V lost 3 bases, J lost 7 bases, and 9 bases stayed unmatched. The CDR3 sequence: CASSPLREGVNEQFF. CDR3 bases: TGTGCCAGCTCACCCTTGAGGGAGGGCGTAAATGAGCAGTTCTTC.